The sequence of this T cell receptor (beta chain) was determined in a study of control samples from healthy donors and cancer patients. The method was immunoSEQ multiplex PCR; TCRdb's version includes in-frame clones alone and lacks a portion of them. Here the sample spans under 200,000 clones, approximately 94% being singletons. The CDR3 is made up of 17 amino acids. Germline V gene data show CDR1 as SGDLS and CDR2 as YYNGEE. V shed 3 bases, J shed 7 bases, and the junction held 13 bases outside the gene matches. This clone appeared a single time. The chain carries TRBV9 and TRBJ1-6, with 7 bases that match TRBD1. Sequencing input: blood. The source is a woman aged 40 to 49 in good health. The CDR3 DNA follows: TGTGCCAGCAGCGCACACACACAGGGGCTAGCAAATTCACCCCTCCACTTT. Protein sequence: CASSAHTQGLANSPLHF. Based on the CDR3 plus reference TRBV9 and TRBJ1-6, the full variable domain is DSGVTQTPKHLITATGQRVTLRCSPRSGDLSVYWYQQSLDQGLQFLIQYYNGEERAKGNILERFSAQQFPDLHSELNLSSLELGDSALYFCASSAHTQGLANSPLHFGNGTRLTVT.